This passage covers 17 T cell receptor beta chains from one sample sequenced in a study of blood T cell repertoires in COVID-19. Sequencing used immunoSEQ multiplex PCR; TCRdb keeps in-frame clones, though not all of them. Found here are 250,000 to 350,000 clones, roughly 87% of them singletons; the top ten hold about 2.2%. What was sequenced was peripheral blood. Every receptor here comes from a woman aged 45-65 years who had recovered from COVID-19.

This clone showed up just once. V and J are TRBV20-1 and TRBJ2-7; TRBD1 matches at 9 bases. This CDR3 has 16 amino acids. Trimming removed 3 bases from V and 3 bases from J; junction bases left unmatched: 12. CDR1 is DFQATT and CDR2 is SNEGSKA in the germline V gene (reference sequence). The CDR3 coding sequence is TGCAGTGCTAGTACTACCGGGACAGGGCCCCTCTACGAGCAGTACTTC. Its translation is CSASTTGTGPLYEQYF.

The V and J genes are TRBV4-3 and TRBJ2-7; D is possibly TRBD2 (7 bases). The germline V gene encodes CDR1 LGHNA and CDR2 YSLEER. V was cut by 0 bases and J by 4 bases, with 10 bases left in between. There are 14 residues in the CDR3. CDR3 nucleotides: TGCGCCAGCAGCCAAGACGAGGGGGGGTACGAGCAGTACTTC. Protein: CASSQDEGGYEQYF.

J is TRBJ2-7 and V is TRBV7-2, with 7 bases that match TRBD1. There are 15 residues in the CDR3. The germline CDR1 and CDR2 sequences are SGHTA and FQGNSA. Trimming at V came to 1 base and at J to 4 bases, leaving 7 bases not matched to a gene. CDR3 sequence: CASSLGRQGNYEQYF. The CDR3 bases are TGTGCCAGCAGCTTAGGGCGACAGGGTAATTACGAGCAGTACTTC.

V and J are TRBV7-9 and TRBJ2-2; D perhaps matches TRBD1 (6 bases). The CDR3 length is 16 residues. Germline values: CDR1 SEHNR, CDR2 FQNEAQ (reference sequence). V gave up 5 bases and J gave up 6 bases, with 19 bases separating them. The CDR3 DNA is TGTGCCAGCAGCCCGTCGGATGGGGCAGGGGCCGGGGAGCTGTTTTTT. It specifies CASSPSDGAGAGELFF.

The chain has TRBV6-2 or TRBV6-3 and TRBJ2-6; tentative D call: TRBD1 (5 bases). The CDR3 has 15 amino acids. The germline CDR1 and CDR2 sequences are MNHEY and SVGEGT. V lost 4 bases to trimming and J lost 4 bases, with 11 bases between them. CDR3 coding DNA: TGTGCCAGCAGTTCCCTAGGGGCAGGGGCCAACGTCCTGACTTTC. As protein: CASSSLGAGANVLTF.

The CDR3 loop is CASSQDLGWYYEQYF. In DNA form, the CDR3 reads TGTGCCAGCAGCCAAGATCTAGGCTGGTACTACGAGCAGTACTTC. The chain employs TRBV3-1 (or the pseudogene TRBV3-2) and TRBJ2-7; the D is unclear. This CDR3 contains 15 residues. In germline, CDR1 is LGHDT, CDR2 YNNKEL (reference sequence). Trimming shortened V by 0 bases and J by 3 bases, and 12 bases separated the two germline ends.

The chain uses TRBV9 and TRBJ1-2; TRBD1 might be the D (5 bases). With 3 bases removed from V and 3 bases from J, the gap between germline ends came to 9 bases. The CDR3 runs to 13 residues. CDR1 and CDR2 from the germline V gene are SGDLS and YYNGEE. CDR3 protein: CASSEQDHYGYTF. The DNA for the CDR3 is TGTGCCAGCAGCGAACAGGACCACTATGGCTACACCTTC.

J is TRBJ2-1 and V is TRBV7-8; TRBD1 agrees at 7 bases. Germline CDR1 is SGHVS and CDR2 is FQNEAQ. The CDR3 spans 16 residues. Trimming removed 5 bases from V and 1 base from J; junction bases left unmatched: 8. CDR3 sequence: CASSPDRDRSYNEQFF. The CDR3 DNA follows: TGTGCCAGCAGCCCAGACCGGGACAGATCCTACAATGAGCAGTTCTTC.

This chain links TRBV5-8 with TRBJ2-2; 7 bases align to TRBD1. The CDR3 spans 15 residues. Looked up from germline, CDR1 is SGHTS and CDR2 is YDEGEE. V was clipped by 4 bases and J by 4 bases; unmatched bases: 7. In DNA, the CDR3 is TGTGCCAGCAGCGTTGACAGGGTGTCCACCGGGGAGCTGTTTTTT. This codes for CASSVDRVSTGELFF.

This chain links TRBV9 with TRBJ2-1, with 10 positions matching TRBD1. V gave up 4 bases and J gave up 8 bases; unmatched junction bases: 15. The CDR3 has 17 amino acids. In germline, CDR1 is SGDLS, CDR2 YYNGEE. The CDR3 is CASSPHRGTGVVYEQFF. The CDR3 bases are TGTGCCAGCAGCCCCCACCGGGGGACAGGGGTAGTCTATGAGCAGTTCTTC.

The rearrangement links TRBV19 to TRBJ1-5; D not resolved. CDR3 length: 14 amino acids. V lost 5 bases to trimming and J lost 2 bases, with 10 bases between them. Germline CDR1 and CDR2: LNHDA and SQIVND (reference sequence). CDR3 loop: CASSSDSGNQPQHF. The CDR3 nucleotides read TGTGCCAGTAGTTCCGACTCGGGCAATCAGCCCCAGCATTTT.

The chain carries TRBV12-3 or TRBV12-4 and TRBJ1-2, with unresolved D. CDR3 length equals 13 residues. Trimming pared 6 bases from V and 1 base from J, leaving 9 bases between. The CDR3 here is CASSPNSNYGYTF. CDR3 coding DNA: TGTGCCAGCAGCCCAAACAGTAACTATGGCTACACCTTC.

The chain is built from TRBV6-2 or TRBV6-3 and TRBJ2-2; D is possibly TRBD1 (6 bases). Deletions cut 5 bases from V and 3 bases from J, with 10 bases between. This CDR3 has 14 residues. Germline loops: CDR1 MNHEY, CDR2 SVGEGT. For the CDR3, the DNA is TGTGCCAGCAGTGGGGGCATGTACACCGGGGAGCTGTTTTTT. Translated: CASSGGMYTGELFF.

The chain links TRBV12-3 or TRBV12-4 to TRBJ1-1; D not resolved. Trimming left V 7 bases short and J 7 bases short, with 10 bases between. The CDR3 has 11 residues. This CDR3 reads CASTRHGEAFF. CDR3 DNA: TGTGCCAGCACGAGACACGGTGAAGCTTTCTTT.

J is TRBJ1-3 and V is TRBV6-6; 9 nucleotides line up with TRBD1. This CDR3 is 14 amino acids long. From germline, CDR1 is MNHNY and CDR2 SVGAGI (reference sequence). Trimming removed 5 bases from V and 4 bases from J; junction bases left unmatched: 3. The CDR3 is CASSTGGSGNTIYF. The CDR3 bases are TGTGCCAGCAGTACAGGGGGCTCCGGAAACACCATATATTTT.

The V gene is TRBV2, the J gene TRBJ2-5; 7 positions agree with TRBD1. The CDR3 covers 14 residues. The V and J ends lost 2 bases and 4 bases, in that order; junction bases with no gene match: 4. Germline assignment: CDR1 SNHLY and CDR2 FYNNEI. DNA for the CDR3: TGTGCCAGCAGTGAATTGACAGGGTCAGAGACCCAGTACTTC. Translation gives CASSELTGSETQYF.

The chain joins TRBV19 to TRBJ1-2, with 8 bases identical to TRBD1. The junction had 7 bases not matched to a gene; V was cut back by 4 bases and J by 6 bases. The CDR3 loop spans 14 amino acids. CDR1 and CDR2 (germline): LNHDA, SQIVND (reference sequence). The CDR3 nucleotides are TGTGCCAGTAGTAGACGGACAGGGTCCCATGGCTACACCTTC. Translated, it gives CASSRRTGSHGYTF.